This entry lists 18 T cell receptor beta chains sequenced from one sample in a study of T-cell memory formation after mild COVID-19. One entry per CDR3 protein, called by TCRdb with MiXCR from the 5' RACE reads. The sample lists over 450,000 distinct CDR3 sequences, roughly 20% occurring once. Specimen: PBMCs or a T cell subset sorted from them (not recorded which). Receptors were obtained from an adult woman who had mild COVID-19 (a few samples of this study predate the infection). Cell type and time point are not known.

This clonotype was picked up a small number of times. V and J are TRBV29-1 and TRBJ1-1; no clear D gene. V was trimmed by 2 bases and J by 5 bases, leaving 12 bases between them. CDR3 length: 13 amino acids. Germline V gives CDR1 SQVTM, CDR2 ANQGSEA. CDR3 DNA sequence: TGCAGCGTTGAATTCGGGTTCCGGACTGAAGCTTTCTTT. Its translation is CSVEFGFRTEAFF. Together with reference TRBV29-1 and TRBJ1-1, the CDR3 gives the full variable domain: SAVISQKPSRDICQRGTSLTIQCQVDSQVTMMFWYRQQPGQSLTLIATANQGSEATYESGFVIDKFPISRPNLTFSTLTVSNMSPEDSSIYLCSVEFGFRTEAFFGQGTRLTVV.

The chain employs TRBV5-4 and TRBJ2-3, with 11 bases identical to TRBD2. This CDR3 has 15 residues. CDR1 SGHNT and CDR2 YYREEE come from the germline V gene (reference sequence). The ends lost 0 bases at V and 5 bases at J; junction bases unmatched: 2. The CDR3 nucleotides read TGTGCCAGCAGCTTGGACCTAGCGGGAGGAGATACGCAGTATTTT. Translation gives CASSLDLAGGDTQYF. The whole variable domain, filled in from reference TRBV5-4 and TRBJ2-3, reads ETGVTQSPTHLIKTRGQQVTLRCSSQSGHNTVSWYQQALGQGPQFIFQYYREEENGRGNFPPRFSGLQFPNYSSELNVNALELDDSALYLCASSLDLAGGDTQYFGPGTRLTVL.

This rearrangement joins TRBV3-1 to TRBJ2-2, with a tentative D call TRBD1 (6 bases). The CDR3 sequence is 15 residues long. Germline CDR1 and CDR2: LGHDT and YNNKEL (reference sequence). V lost 2 bases and J lost 6, with 13 bases in between. The CDR3 sequence: CASSQTGWGAGELFF. For the CDR3, the DNA is TGTGCCAGCAGCCAAACAGGGTGGGGAGCCGGGGAGCTGTTTTTT.

V gene TRBV11-3 combines with J gene TRBJ2-1; TRBD1 aligns across 7 bases. CDR1 and CDR2 (germline): SGHNT, YENEEA. The CDR3 covers 15 residues. The V and J ends lost 3 bases and 3 bases, in that order; junction bases with no gene match: 5. CDR3 sequence (DNA): TGTGCCAGCAGCTTCGTAGGGGGCGGCTACAATGAGCAGTTCTTC. The encoded protein is CASSFVGGGYNEQFF.

This chain links TRBV6-2 or TRBV6-3 with TRBJ1-5; D is possibly TRBD1 (6 bases). Germline CDR1 is MNHEY and CDR2 is SVGEGT. CDR3 length: 14 residues. Trimming left V 6 bases short and J 7 bases short, with 16 bases between. CDR3 in DNA: TGTGCCAGCAGCCACGGGGGGCAGCGGCAGCCCCAGCATTTT. Translated, it gives CASSHGGQRQPQHF.

This clonotype was counted a few times. The genes are TRBV12-3 or TRBV12-4 and TRBJ2-3, with unresolved D. The CDR3 has 14 residues. V dropped 6 bases and J dropped 2 bases, with 12 bases sitting between them. The DNA of the CDR3 is TGTGCCAGCAGCCTGAGGACGGCCACAGATACGCAGTATTTT. Translating it yields CASSLRTATDTQYF.

In its sample, this clonotype was seen a few times. The chain carries TRBV3-2 and TRBJ2-1; the table's D call, TRBD2, has no DNA check behind it. TRBV3-2 is tagged as a pseudogene. This CDR3 is 18 amino acids long. The CDR3, as DNA: TGTGCCAGCAGCCAAATGAGAAAAACGGGAGGGCCTGGAAATGAGCAGTTCTTC. This translates into CASSQMRKTGGPGNEQFF.

The chain is built from TRBV4-1 and TRBJ1-6; D remains ambiguous. The CDR3 runs 15 residues. Trimming removed 5 bases at V and 8 bases at J, with 16 bases between. Germline CDR1 is MGHRA and CDR2 is YSYEKL. The CDR3 region is CASSSRVGLDSPLHF. CDR3 DNA sequence: TGCGCCAGCAGCAGCCGTGTGGGGTTAGATTCACCCCTCCACTTT.

The chain links TRBV20-1 to TRBJ2-7; 8 bases match TRBD2. The trim removed 1 base at V and 4 bases at J, leaving 12 bases unmatched. The CDR3 runs to 16 residues. CDR1 DFQATT and CDR2 SNEGSKA come from the germline V gene (reference sequence). CDR3 protein: CSARVNPGTSRYEQYF. The DNA for the CDR3 is TGCAGTGCTAGAGTCAATCCCGGGACTAGTAGGTACGAGCAGTACTTC.

This clonotype came up a few times. The CDR3 nucleotides are TGCGCCAGCAGCCAGGGCGCTCTCAACTATGGCTACACCTTC. Translating it yields CASSQGALNYGYTF. The chain uses TRBV5-1 and TRBJ1-2; TRBD1 is a possible D gene (5 bases). The germline V gene has CDR1 SGHRS and CDR2 YFSETQ. Trimming cost V 4 bases and J 2 bases, with 12 bases left between them. This CDR3 is 14 amino acids long.

The chain couples TRBV3-1 to TRBJ2-3, with 11 positions matching TRBD2. The CDR3 runs 17 residues. Germline values: CDR1 LGHDT, CDR2 YNNKEL (reference sequence). Trimming cost V 1 base and J 2 bases; bases outside gene matches: 5. CDR3 protein: CASSQGLLAGVTDTQYF. Written as DNA, the CDR3 is TGTGCCAGCAGCCAAGGACTACTAGCGGGAGTCACAGATACGCAGTATTTT.

This clonotype was counted only a few times. The chain recombines TRBV25-1 with TRBJ2-5; D remains unclear. The germline V and J ends were trimmed by 8 bases and 2 bases, with 12 bases remaining between them. Germline-derived CDR1 and CDR2 are MGHDK and SYGVNS. CDR3 length: 13 residues. For the CDR3, the DNA is TGTGCCAGCGGTAACAGAGAACAAGAGACCCAGTACTTC. Its translation: CASGNREQETQYF.

There are many counts of this clonotype. V gene TRBV5-1 combines with J gene TRBJ2-7, with D perhaps matching TRBD1 (6 bases). With 7 bases removed from V and 3 bases from J, the gap between germline ends came to 11 bases. This CDR3 comprises 12 residues. Germline CDR1 SGHRS, CDR2 YFSETQ. The CDR3 here is CASYRVSYEQYF. CDR3 nucleotide sequence: TGCGCCAGCTACAGGGTAAGCTACGAGCAGTACTTC. The variable domain in full, with the rest retrieved from reference TRBV5-1 and TRBJ2-7, is KAGVTQTPRYLIKTRGQQVTLSCSPISGHRSVSWYQQTPGQGLQFLFEYFSETQRNKGNFPGRFSGRQFSNSRSEMNVSTLELGDSALYLCASYRVSYEQYFGPGTRLTVT.

In its sample, this clonotype was seen a few times. V and J are TRBV29-1 and TRBJ2-7; TRBD1 or TRBD2 may be the D gene (5 bases each). The V and J ends lost 1 base and 3 bases respectively, with 16 bases between them. The CDR3 is 15 amino acids. Germline V lookup: CDR1 SQVTM, CDR2 ANQGSEA. Here the CDR3 reads CSVEVGTGMNYEQYF. The DNA of the CDR3 is TGCAGCGTTGAAGTGGGGACCGGAATGAACTACGAGCAGTACTTC.

This clonotype was recorded a few times. The chain joins TRBV7-9 to TRBJ2-1; 7 positions agree with TRBD2. J gave up 7 bases and V 4 bases, and 19 bases lay outside the gene matches. Germline CDR1 reads SEHNR; CDR2 reads FQNEAQ (reference sequence). This CDR3 contains 18 residues. The CDR3 DNA follows: TGTGCCAGCAGCTCCACCGGGACTTTGCGGGAGTTTCCTAATGAGCAGTTCTTC. As protein: CASSSTGTLREFPNEQFF.

The V gene is TRBV19, the J gene TRBJ1-5, with 9 bases matching TRBD1. Looked up from germline, CDR1 is LNHDA and CDR2 is SQIVND (reference sequence). This CDR3 comprises 15 residues. With V trimmed by 7 bases and J by 4 bases, 8 bases remained unmatched. The CDR3 bases are TGTGCCAGTAACTCCGGGACAGGGCGAAATCAGCCCCAGCATTTT. Translating gives CASNSGTGRNQPQHF.

In its sample, this clonotype was seen a few times. The rearrangement uses TRBV12-3 or TRBV12-4 and TRBJ1-5; no clear D gene. Trimming shortened V by 2 bases and J by 1 base, and 6 bases separated the two germline ends. The CDR3 length is 14 residues. The CDR3 spells CASSLMGSNQPQHF. CDR3 in DNA: TGTGCCAGCAGTTTAATGGGGAGCAATCAGCCCCAGCATTTT.

This clonotype was seen only a few times. The CDR3 DNA is TGTGCCAGCAGCGACGGACAGGGGAGATATACGCAGTATTTT. The encoded protein is CASSDGQGRYTQYF. The rearrangement uses TRBV12-3 or TRBV12-4 and TRBJ2-3; 9 nucleotides line up with TRBD1. J gave up 7 bases and V 6 bases, and 8 bases lay outside the gene matches. There are 14 residues in the CDR3.